The 19 T cell receptor beta chains given below trace back to one sample, sequenced in a study of shared clonotypes between healthy human individuals. The data were produced by immunoSEQ multiplex PCR, yet TCRdb's version contains in-frame clones alone and is incomplete. This table holds about 600,000 clones, roughly 98% found once. As defined, naive CD8 cells were CD45RO-negative and positively selected for CCR7, with terminally differentiated effector memory CD45RA+ cells excluded. Source material: naive CD8+ T cells sorted from blood. The receptors originated from a man younger than 45 in good health.

CDR3 amino acids: CASSPSVWTSGSLYEQFF. CDR3 DNA: TGTGCCAGCAGCCCCTCTGTCTGGACTAGCGGGAGCCTCTATGAGCAGTTCTTC. This chain uses TRBV11-2 with TRBJ2-1; 13 bases fit TRBD2. The CDR3 runs to 18 residues. CDR1 SGHAT and CDR2 FQNNGV come from the germline V gene. V shed 5 bases and J 8 bases; nucleotides not matched to a gene: 15.

The rearrangement joins TRBV5-4 to TRBJ2-7, with 8 positions matching TRBD2. Germline trimming cut 0 bases from V and 3 bases from J; bases unmatched to any gene: 5. Germline V gives CDR1 SGHNT, CDR2 YYREEE (reference sequence). The length of the CDR3 is 15 residues. The CDR3 loop reads CASSLELREDYEQYF. In DNA form, the CDR3 reads TGTGCCAGCAGCTTGGAACTGCGGGAGGACTACGAGCAGTACTTC. Looking up the rest from reference TRBV5-4 and TRBJ2-7 gives the full variable domain: ETGVTQSPTHLIKTRGQQVTLRCSSQSGHNTVSWYQQALGQGPQFIFQYYREEENGRGNFPPRFSGLQFPNYSSELNVNALELDDSALYLCASSLELREDYEQYFGPGTRLTVT.

The V and J genes are TRBV7-9 and TRBJ2-1; 8 bases line up with TRBD1. Germline-derived CDR1 and CDR2 are SEHNR and FQNEAQ (reference sequence). This CDR3 comprises 17 residues. The V segment lost 3 bases and the J segment 2 bases; nucleotides outside the gene matches: 9. The CDR3 here is CASSFPPLGQAYNEQFF. DNA of the CDR3: TGTGCCAGCAGCTTTCCCCCTCTGGGACAGGCCTACAATGAGCAGTTCTTC.

This clone was recorded once. The chain uses TRBV11-2 and TRBJ2-7, with D perhaps matching TRBD2 (5 bases). This CDR3 region has 11 residues. V lost 8 bases and J lost 1, with 6 bases in between. Germline V gives CDR1 SGHAT, CDR2 FQNNGV. CDR3 nucleotide sequence: TGTGCCAGCCGGGGTTCCTACGAGCAGTACTTC. Translating it yields CASRGSYEQYF.

The chain couples TRBV9 to TRBJ2-5, with TRBD1 matching over 11 bases. The trim removed 3 bases at V and 6 bases at J, leaving 7 bases unmatched. Germline V gene sequence: CDR1 SGDLS, CDR2 YYNGEE. The length of the CDR3 is 15 residues. The DNA of the CDR3 is TGTGCCAGCAGCGCCCCGGGACAGGGGGTGAAGACCCAGTACTTC. This gives the protein CASSAPGQGVKTQYF.

The V call is TRBV11-2, the J call TRBJ1-2; 9 bases fit TRBD1. The trim removed 7 bases at V and 5 bases at J, leaving 8 bases unmatched. The CDR3 runs to 14 residues. The germline CDR1 and CDR2 sequences are SGHAT and FQNNGV. CDR3: CASTPTGGPYGYTF. The CDR3 nucleotides read TGTGCCAGCACTCCGACAGGGGGTCCGTATGGCTACACCTTC.

J is TRBJ2-7 and V is TRBV19; no clear D. V dropped 8 bases and J dropped 2 bases, with 13 bases sitting between them. The CDR3 runs to 13 residues. The germline CDR1 and CDR2 sequences are LNHDA and SQIVND (reference sequence). The CDR3 coding sequence is TGTGCCAGTTCGCCACGTGGGGCCTACGAGCAGTACTTC. It codes for CASSPRGAYEQYF.

The chain carries TRBV15 and TRBJ2-7; either TRBD1 or TRBD2 may supply D (5 bases each). Germline CDR1 reads LNHNV; CDR2 reads YYDKDF (reference sequence). This CDR3 has 13 residues. Trimming cost V 8 bases and J 7 bases, with 18 bases left between them. The chain's CDR3 is CATGGSSLVEQYF. The CDR3, as DNA: TGTGCCACCGGGGGATCCTCGTTGGTGGAGCAGTACTTC. The entire variable domain, with the rest obtained from reference TRBV15 and TRBJ2-7, is as follows: DAMVIQNPRYQVTQFGKPVTLSCSQTLNHNVMYWYQQKSSQAPKLLFHYYDKDFNNEADTPDNFQSRRPNTSFCFLDIRSPGLGDTAMYLCATGGSSLVEQYFGPGTRLTVT.

The chain has TRBV20-1 and TRBJ2-3, with D tentatively TRBD1 (5 bases). The V gene's germline CDR1 is DFQATT and CDR2 SNEGSKA (reference sequence). V was trimmed by 6 bases and J by 6 bases, leaving 10 bases between them. CDR3 length equals 11 residues. Here the CDR3 reads CSAPGMDTQYF. CDR3 sequence (DNA): TGCAGTGCCCCAGGGATGGATACGCAGTATTTT.

V gene TRBV7-8 combines with J gene TRBJ1-4; the D is unclear. The germline gives CDR1 SGHVS, CDR2 FQNEAQ. The CDR3 runs 14 residues. The V end was cut by 4 bases, the J end by 4 bases, with 10 bases between. CDR3 sequence (DNA): TGTGCCAGCAGCTCCAACATGGGTAATGAAAAACTGTTTTTT. This sequence encodes CASSSNMGNEKLFF.

The chain carries TRBV6-1 and TRBJ1-5; D gene unclear. CDR3 length: 15 amino acids. Germline V gives CDR1 MNHNS, CDR2 SASEGT. Trimming took off 7 bases at V and 0 bases at J, with 13 bases between the two ends. Here the CDR3 reads CASIPDRDSNQPQHF. In DNA form, the CDR3 reads TGTGCCAGCATCCCCGACCGAGATAGCAATCAGCCCCAGCATTTT.

This clone was detected once. V gene TRBV27 combines with J gene TRBJ1-5; D is perhaps TRBD1 (5 bases). CDR3 length equals 16 residues. Germline CDR1 MNHEY, CDR2 SMNVEV (reference sequence). Trimming took 5 bases from V and 4 from J, leaving 18 bases between them. CDR3 region: CASSTQGGGENQPQHF. Written as DNA, the CDR3 is TGTGCCAGCAGTACCCAGGGTGGCGGCGAGAATCAGCCCCAGCATTTT.

The chain couples TRBV14 to TRBJ1-1; no definite D call. Germline CDR1 reads SGHDN; CDR2 reads FVKESK. The CDR3 totals 14 residues. Trimming took off 4 bases at V and 4 bases at J, with 13 bases between the two ends. Here the CDR3 DNA reads TGTGCCAGCAGCCGGGATGGACCGGGCACTGAAGCTTTCTTT. Residues: CASSRDGPGTEAFF. Looking up the rest from reference TRBV14 and TRBJ1-1 gives the full variable domain: EAGVTQFPSHSVIEKGQTVTLRCDPISGHDNLYWYRRVMGKEIKFLLHFVKESKQDESGMPNNRFLAERTGGTYSTLKVQPAELEDSGVYFCASSRDGPGTEAFFGQGTRLTVV.

J is TRBJ2-3 and V is TRBV9, with 9 bases that match TRBD2. Germline-derived CDR1 and CDR2 are SGDLS and YYNGEE. Trimming removed 3 bases from V and 6 bases from J; junction bases left unmatched: 14. This CDR3 has 17 amino acids. CDR3 bases: TGTGCCAGCAGCGATATTAGCGGGAGTGGCCGTTTCGATACGCAGTATTTT. Residues: CASSDISGSGRFDTQYF.

The rearrangement uses TRBV5-6 and TRBJ2-7; tentatively, D is TRBD1 (5 bases). Germline V gene lookup returns CDR1 SGHDT and CDR2 YYEEEE. Trimming took 0 bases from V and 1 from J, leaving 14 bases between them. This CDR3 comprises 16 residues. CDR3 sequence (DNA): TGTGCCAGCAGCTTGGCATTCCAGGGAAGGTCCTACGAGCAGTACTTC. Its protein product is CASSLAFQGRSYEQYF.

V is TRBV11-2 and J is TRBJ2-7; D might be TRBD1 or TRBD2, each matching 5 bases. Germline CDR1 SGHAT, CDR2 FQNNGV. Trimming left V 5 bases short and J 6 bases short, with 14 bases between. The CDR3 covers 13 residues. As DNA, the CDR3 is TGTGCCAGCAGCCTGTTGCCGGGACCCGAGCAGTACTTC. Its protein product is CASSLLPGPEQYF.

The V and J genes are TRBV7-6 and TRBJ2-3, with D tentatively TRBD2 (6 bases). Per germline, CDR1 SGHVS and CDR2 FNYEAQ. V was pared by 1 base and J by 1 base, with 9 bases between. This CDR3 spans 15 amino acids. CDR3 DNA: TGTGCCAGCAGCTTAGGGGAGGAGGGCACAGATACGCAGTATTTT. Protein product: CASSLGEEGTDTQYF.

A single count supports this clone. This chain uses TRBV7-8 with TRBJ2-7; unclear D gene. CDR3 length: 13 amino acids. Germline CDR1 is SGHVS and CDR2 is FQNEAQ. V was clipped by 1 base and J by 7 bases, with 11 bases between them. CDR3 sequence: CASSLVSSREQYF. The CDR3 bases are TGTGCCAGCAGCTTAGTCTCTAGTAGAGAGCAGTACTTC.

This chain joins TRBV27 and TRBJ2-1; 11 bases are shared with TRBD2. J gave up 8 bases and V 4 bases, and 10 bases lay outside the gene matches. Germline assignment: CDR1 MNHEY and CDR2 SMNVEV (reference sequence). This CDR3 region has 16 residues. CDR3 sequence reads: CASSSVAGGPRDEQFF. The CDR3 DNA reads TGTGCCAGCAGTTCCGTAGCGGGAGGGCCTCGGGATGAGCAGTTCTTC.